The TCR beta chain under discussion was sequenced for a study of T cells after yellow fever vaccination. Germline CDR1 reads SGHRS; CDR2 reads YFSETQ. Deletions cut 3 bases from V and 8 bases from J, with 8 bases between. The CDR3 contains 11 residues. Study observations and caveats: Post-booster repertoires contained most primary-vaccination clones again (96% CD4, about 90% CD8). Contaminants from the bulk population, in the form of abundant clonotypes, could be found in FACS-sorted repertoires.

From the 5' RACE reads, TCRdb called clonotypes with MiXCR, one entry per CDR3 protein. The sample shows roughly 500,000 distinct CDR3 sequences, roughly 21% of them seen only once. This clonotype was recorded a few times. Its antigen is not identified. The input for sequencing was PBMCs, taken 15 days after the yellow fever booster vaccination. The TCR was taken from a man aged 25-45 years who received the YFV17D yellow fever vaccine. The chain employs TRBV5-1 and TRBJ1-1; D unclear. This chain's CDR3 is CASSSLGEAFF. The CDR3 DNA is TGCGCCAGCAGCTCCCTGGGGGAAGCTTTCTTT.